This TCR beta chain is from a study of vaccination effects on CD4 cells after COVID-19. Background on the study: Antigen-specific CD4+ T cells were expanded (with viral peptide pools) by the ViraFEST assay ahead of sequencing. Each of a few convalescent patients underwent sampling at an early and a late point after vaccination. Post-vaccine sampling took place a median of 72 days after the second dose.

Assay: immunoSEQ multiplex PCR; the TCRdb copy retains only in-frame clones and omits some. This table holds 30,000 to 35,000 clones, around 72% found once. This clone appeared once. Its antigen is undetermined. Points from the study as a whole: Convalescent patients numbered few in the study; early post-infection timepoints were missing entirely.

V lost 7 bases, J lost 2 bases, and 8 bases stayed unmatched. The CDR3 contains 14 residues. CDR1 and CDR2 (germline): MNHEY, SVGAGI. Subsequent to a culture period of about nine days, CD4+ T cells were isolated. By PCR, the person was confirmed to have had SARS-CoV-2 infection between March and December 2020. Two-dose vaccination with either BNT162b2 or mRNA-1273 was given to the participants. The starting material was CD4+ T cells from PBMCs cultured without peptide, obtained after COVID-19 vaccination. The source of this sequence is a human donor who had a prior SARS-CoV-2 infection. V gene TRBV6-5 combines with J gene TRBJ2-7; 7 bases agree with TRBD1. The chain's CDR3 is CASKYGGQTYEQYF. CDR3 sequence (DNA): TGTGCCAGCAAGTATGGGGGACAGACCTACGAGCAGTACTTC.